This T cell receptor beta chain derives from a study of tumor-infiltrating lymphocytes in oesophageal squamous cell carcinoma. This CDR3 has 13 amino acids. TCRdb independently ran MiXCR on the PCR reads; one entry per CDR3 protein. Of roughly 13,000 distinct CDR3 sequences in the sample, roughly 50% are singletons; the top ten hold 14%. The chain recombines TRBV12-3 or TRBV12-4 with TRBJ2-3; D not certain. The J call may be in error: the DNA end matches TRBJ2-5 better. The receptor was isolated from a male donor with esophageal squamous cell carcinoma. Sequencing was done on a sample of blood. The DNA for the CDR3 is TGTGCCAGCAGTCCCCCGAATGAGGAGACCCAGTACTTC. Translating gives CASSPPNEETQYF.